The 22 T cell receptor beta chains reported below all come from one sample, sequenced in a study of technical replicates of blood from a few donors. Measured with immunoSEQ multiplex PCR; TCRdb has only the in-frame clones, and not every one. The profile shows about 100,000 clones, 95% of them singletons. The sequenced sample consisted of T cells isolated from PBMCs. The source is a human donor in good health.

This clone has more than one count but fewer than ten. The rearrangement uses TRBV4-1 and TRBJ1-6; 7 nucleotides match TRBD1. Germline V lookup: CDR1 MGHRA, CDR2 YSYEKL. This CDR3 region has 16 residues. The trim removed 0 bases at V and 10 bases at J, leaving 9 bases unmatched. The CDR3 bases are TGCGCCAGCAGCCAAGAAGGGTTGAGACAGGGATCACCCCTCCACTTT. As protein: CASSQEGLRQGSPLHF.

V usage is TRBV11-2 and J usage is TRBJ2-7; 8 bases line up with TRBD2. CDR1 and CDR2 from the germline V gene are SGHAT and FQNNGV. V lost 1 base, J lost 0 bases, and 8 bases stayed unmatched. The CDR3 totals 17 residues. The CDR3, as DNA: TGTGCCAGCAGCTTAGCCCCGACTAGCGCGATCTCCTACGAGCAGTACTTC. Translating gives CASSLAPTSAISYEQYF.

The table lists this clone with a count of one. The gene calls are TRBV29-1 and TRBJ2-7; 8 positions agree with TRBD2. The CDR3 spans 15 residues. Germline V CDR1 and CDR2: SQVTM, ANQGSEA. Germline trimming cut 1 base from V and 5 bases from J; bases unmatched to any gene: 10. The CDR3 is CSVEGPSGSPHEQYF. In nucleotides, the CDR3 is TGCAGCGTTGAAGGCCCCAGCGGGAGCCCCCACGAGCAGTACTTC.

The chain employs TRBV21-1 and TRBJ2-7; the D call of TRBD2 is as the table states it, not checked on the DNA. TRBV21-1 is shown as a pseudogene. The CDR3 has 12 amino acids. CDR3 DNA sequence: TGTGCCAGCAGCAAAGAGAACTACGGGCAGTACTTC. It yields the protein CASSKENYGQYF.

J is TRBJ1-1 and V is TRBV16, with 9 nucleotides matching TRBD1. The CDR3 length is 20 residues. The ends lost 3 bases at V and 5 bases at J; junction bases unmatched: 22. Germline loops: CDR1 KGHSY, CDR2 FQNENV. The DNA of the CDR3 is TGTGCCAGCAGCCAGGGGTGGACAGGGGTTCGCAGAAATTTGGGGACTGAAGCTTTCTTT. Its protein is CASSQGWTGVRRNLGTEAFF.

The chain recombines TRBV6-4 with TRBJ2-1, with D maybe TRBD2 (6 bases). This CDR3 region has 17 residues. V lost 0 bases to trimming and J lost 0 bases, with 12 bases between them. The V gene's germline CDR1 is MRHNA and CDR2 SNTAGT. CDR3 in DNA: TGTGCCAGCAGTGACTCGGTGGGGGGATTCTCCTACAATGAGCAGTTCTTC. Protein: CASSDSVGGFSYNEQFF.

The V gene is TRBV6-1, the J gene TRBJ2-7; D possibly corresponds to TRBD1 (6 bases). The CDR3 totals 12 residues. Trimming took off 11 bases at V and 0 bases at J, with 11 bases between the two ends. The germline V gene encodes CDR1 MNHNS and CDR2 SASEGT. The CDR3 is CAAKGDSYEQYF. The CDR3 DNA reads as TGTGCCGCCAAGGGGGACTCCTACGAGCAGTACTTC.

This chain links TRBV4-1 with TRBJ2-7; TRBD1 agrees at 9 bases. Germline-derived CDR1 and CDR2 are MGHRA and YSYEKL. V was pared by 3 bases and J by 4 bases, with 4 bases of the junction left unmatched. CDR3 size: 14 residues. The CDR3 sequence is CASSHGTGSYEQYF. In DNA form, the CDR3 reads TGCGCCAGCAGCCACGGGACAGGGTCATACGAGCAGTACTTC.

The gene calls are TRBV4-2 and TRBJ2-1; possible D gene TRBD1, 5 bases. The CDR3 is 15 amino acids. Germline CDR1 and CDR2: LGHNA and YNFKEQ. Trimming took off 1 base at V and 8 bases at J, with 15 bases between the two ends. The CDR3 bases are TGTGCCAGCAGCCAAGGTCGTGCCAGGGCCGATGAGCAGTTCTTC. Translated: CASSQGRARADEQFF.

The rearrangement uses TRBV9 and TRBJ2-1, with 12 bases that match TRBD2. The CDR3 contains 17 residues. The germline CDR1 and CDR2 sequences are SGDLS and YYNGEE. V trimming: 3 bases; J trimming: 4 bases; junction bases outside the gene matches: 8. The CDR3 sequence: CASSATSGRPSYNEQFF. CDR3 sequence (DNA): TGTGCCAGCAGCGCGACTAGCGGGAGACCCTCTTACAATGAGCAGTTCTTC.

This clone occurred a few times. The chain recombines TRBV28 with TRBJ1-1, with D maybe TRBD1 (6 bases). V was pared by 7 bases and J by 2 bases, with 23 bases between. The CDR3 length is 17 residues. Germline-derived CDR1 and CDR2 are MDHEN and SYDVKM. CDR3 sequence reads: CASKERLSRGANTEAFF. CDR3 nucleotide sequence: TGTGCCAGCAAAGAACGGCTGAGCAGGGGCGCAAACACTGAAGCTTTCTTT. Combining the CDR3 with reference TRBV28 and TRBJ1-1 gives the whole variable domain DVKVTQSSRYLVKRTGEKVFLECVQDMDHENMFWYRQDPGLGLRLIYFSYDVKMKEKGDIPEGYSVSREKKERFSLILESASTNQTSMYLCASKERLSRGANTEAFFGQGTRLTVV.

The chain couples TRBV30 to TRBJ2-4, with TRBD1 identical over 9 bases. The germline gives CDR1 GTSNPN, CDR2 SVGIG (reference sequence). The CDR3 totals 15 residues. The V and J ends lost 1 base and 8 bases, in that order; junction bases with no gene match: 9. The CDR3 sequence: CAWSDDRGNRDIQYF. The CDR3 DNA is TGTGCCTGGAGTGACGACAGGGGGAACAGGGACATTCAGTACTTC.

The J gene is TRBJ2-3, the V gene TRBV29-1; no reliable D call. V lost 7 bases and J lost 3, with 11 bases in between. This CDR3 contains 12 residues. Looked up from germline, CDR1 is SQVTM and CDR2 is ANQGSEA. CDR3 DNA sequence: TGCAGCGGACACAGAGAAACAGATACGCAGTATTTT. Encoded protein: CSGHRETDTQYF.

The gene calls are TRBV18 and TRBJ1-2; D gene uncertain. Trimming removed 2 bases from V and 4 bases from J, with 14 bases in between. The CDR3 is made up of 15 amino acids. In germline, CDR1 is KGHSH, CDR2 LQKENI. This CDR3 is CASSPEGDKGYGYTF. The CDR3 nucleotides read TGTGCCAGCTCACCAGAGGGAGACAAGGGCTATGGCTACACCTTC.

The rearrangement links TRBV9 to TRBJ2-7; TRBD1 agrees at 10 bases. This CDR3 has 13 amino acids. Germline V CDR1 and CDR2: SGDLS, YYNGEE. The V segment lost 2 bases and the J segment 8 bases; nucleotides outside the gene matches: 4. CDR3 amino acids: CASSVDRGDKQYF. The DNA of the CDR3 is TGTGCCAGCAGCGTGGACAGGGGGGACAAGCAGTACTTC.

V and J are TRBV20-1 and TRBJ2-5; D gene uncertain. Germline V gives CDR1 DFQATT, CDR2 SNEGSKA (reference sequence). The CDR3 is 11 residues long. The germline V and J ends were trimmed by 6 bases and 4 bases, with 9 bases remaining between them. The CDR3 loop is CSAGYGETQYF. CDR3 in DNA: TGCAGTGCCGGGTACGGAGAGACCCAGTACTTC.

The genes are TRBV27 and TRBJ2-7; 7 bases are shared with TRBD2. CDR1 and CDR2 from the germline V gene are MNHEY and SMNVEV (reference sequence). The junction had 21 bases not matched to a gene; V was cut back by 6 bases and J by 4 bases. This CDR3 region has 18 residues. The CDR3 protein is CASRSERGSSGEWYEQYF. CDR3 DNA sequence: TGTGCCAGCAGGTCTGAGAGGGGATCTAGCGGCGAATGGTACGAGCAGTACTTC.

This chain links TRBV15 with TRBJ2-7, with a possible D match to TRBD1 (6 bases). The CDR3 is made up of 17 amino acids. Germline V gene data show CDR1 as LNHNV and CDR2 as YYDKDF (reference sequence). The germline V and J ends were trimmed by 3 bases and 6 bases, with 24 bases remaining between them. CDR3 DNA: TGTGCCACCAGCAGCACGAGGACAGTTCCTTCGGGGATCGAGCAGTACTTC. Residues: CATSSTRTVPSGIEQYF.

J is TRBJ1-5 and V is TRBV27; no reliable D call. The CDR3 runs 17 residues. Trimming stripped 7 bases from V and 4 bases from J, with 23 bases between. Germline CDR1 is MNHEY and CDR2 is SMNVEV (reference sequence). The CDR3 here is CASTPLPGLTPNQPQHF. CDR3 DNA: TGTGCCAGCACTCCTCTCCCCGGACTTACCCCTAATCAGCCCCAGCATTTT.

The rearrangement uses TRBV28 and TRBJ2-7; TRBD2 aligns across 10 bases. This CDR3 contains 16 residues. Germline V gene data show CDR1 as MDHEN and CDR2 as SYDVKM. Trimming at V came to 4 bases and at J to 0 bases, leaving 6 bases not matched to a gene. CDR3 amino acids: CASSSSAGGSSYEQYF. In nucleotides, the CDR3 is TGTGCCAGCAGTTCTTCAGCGGGAGGGAGCTCCTACGAGCAGTACTTC.

CDR3 bases: TGTGCCAGCAACACAGAGCAATCCTATGGCTACACCTTC. It specifies CASNTEQSYGYTF. The rearrangement links TRBV5-5 to TRBJ1-2; D gene ambiguous. The length of the CDR3 is 13 residues. V lost 6 bases, J lost 4 bases, and 13 bases lay in between. The germline CDR1 and CDR2 sequences are SGHKS and YYEKEE (reference sequence). Based on the CDR3 plus reference TRBV5-5 and TRBJ1-2, the full variable domain is DAGVTQSPTHLIKTRGQQVTLRCSPISGHKSVSWYQQVLGQGPQFIFQYYEKEERGRGNFPDRFSARQFPNYSSELNVNALLLGDSALYLCASNTEQSYGYTFGSGTRLTVV.

The chain employs TRBV28 and TRBJ2-7; TRBD2 matches at 7 bases. After removal of 6 bases from V and 0 bases from J, the junction contained 8 bases not matched to a gene. CDR1 and CDR2 (germline): MDHEN, SYDVKM. This CDR3 is 15 amino acids long. The CDR3 spells CASSDHSGYSYEQYF. The DNA of the CDR3 is TGTGCCAGCAGCGATCATAGCGGGTACTCCTACGAGCAGTACTTC.